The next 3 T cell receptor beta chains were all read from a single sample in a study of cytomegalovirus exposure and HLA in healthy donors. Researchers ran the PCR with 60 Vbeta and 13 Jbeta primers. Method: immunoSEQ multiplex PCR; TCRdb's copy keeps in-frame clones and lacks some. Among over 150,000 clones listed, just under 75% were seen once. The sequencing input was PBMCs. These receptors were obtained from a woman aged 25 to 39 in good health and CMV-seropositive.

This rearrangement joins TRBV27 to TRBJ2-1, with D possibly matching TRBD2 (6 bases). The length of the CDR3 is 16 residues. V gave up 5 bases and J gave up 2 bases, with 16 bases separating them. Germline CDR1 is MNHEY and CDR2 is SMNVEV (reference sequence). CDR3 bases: TGTGCCAGCAGTGCGGGGAGCGTGGGTACCTACAATGAGCAGTTCTTC. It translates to CASSAGSVGTYNEQFF.

The CDR3 nucleotides are TGTGCCAGCAGCTTATTTTTGGGACTAGCTGGGTACGAGCAGTACTTC. It codes for CASSLFLGLAGYEQYF. The chain employs TRBV7-9 and TRBJ2-7, with 9 bases aligning to TRBD2. V shed 2 bases and J 4 bases; nucleotides not matched to a gene: 9. The CDR3 sequence is 16 residues long. Germline CDR1 reads SEHNR; CDR2 reads FQNEAQ (reference sequence). Combining the CDR3 with reference TRBV7-9 and TRBJ2-7 gives the whole variable domain DTGVSQNPRHKITKRGQNVTFRCDPISEHNRLYWYRQTLGQGPEFLTYFQNEAQLEKSRLLSDRFSAERPKGSFSTLEIQRTEQGDSAMYLCASSLFLGLAGYEQYFGPGTRLTVT.

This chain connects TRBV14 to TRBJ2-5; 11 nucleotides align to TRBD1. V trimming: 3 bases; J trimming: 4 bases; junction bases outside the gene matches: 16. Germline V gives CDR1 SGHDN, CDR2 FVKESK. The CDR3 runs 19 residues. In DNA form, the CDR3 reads TGTGCCAGCAGCCAGGCTCCGGGGACAGGGGGGCGCGGCACAGAGACCCAGTACTTC. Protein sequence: CASSQAPGTGGRGTETQYF.